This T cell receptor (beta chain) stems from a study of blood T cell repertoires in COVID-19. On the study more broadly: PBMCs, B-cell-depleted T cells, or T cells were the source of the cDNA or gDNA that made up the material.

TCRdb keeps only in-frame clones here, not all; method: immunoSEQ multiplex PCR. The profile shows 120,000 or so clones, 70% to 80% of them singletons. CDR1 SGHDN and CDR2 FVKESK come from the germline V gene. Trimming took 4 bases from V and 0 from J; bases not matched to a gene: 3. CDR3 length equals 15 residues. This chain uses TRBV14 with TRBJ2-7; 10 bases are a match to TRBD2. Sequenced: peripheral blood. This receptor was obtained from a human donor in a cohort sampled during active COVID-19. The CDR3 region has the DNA TGTGCCAGCAGCCCGCGGACTAGCGGCTCCTACGAGCAGTACTTC. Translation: CASSPRTSGSYEQYF. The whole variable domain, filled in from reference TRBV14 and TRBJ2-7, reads EAGVTQFPSHSVIEKGQTVTLRCDPISGHDNLYWYRRVMGKEIKFLLHFVKESKQDESGMPNNRFLAERTGGTYSTLKVQPAELEDSGVYFCASSPRTSGSYEQYFGPGTRLTVT.